In its sample, the clone carrying this TCR beta chain was seen a few times. Its specificity is not known. Unique molecular identifiers were present in the TCR beta cDNA libraries. TCRdb reprocessed the PCR reads with MiXCR, giving one entry per CDR3 protein. The top ten clones hold 0.55% to 0.65% of a sample with over 700,000 distinct CDR3 sequences, roughly 27% of them seen once. This CDR3 has 15 residues. CDR1 is SNHLY and CDR2 is FYNNEI in the germline V gene. V was clipped by 4 bases and J by 9 bases, with 16 bases between them. This record belongs to a study of post-analysis software for immune sequencing data. Study context: Several disease courses (relapsing-remitting, secondary progressive and progressive-relapsing) of multiple sclerosis were included.

Notes on the study in general: F-measure co-clustering was strong for batch-matched samples. The five TRBV segments detected at higher frequency in patients than in controls included TRBV5-6, TRBV5-1 and TRBV20-1. Normalized Chao1 diversity was significantly lower in multiple sclerosis patients than in controls.

The V and J genes are TRBV2 and TRBJ2-6, with D tentatively TRBD1 or TRBD2 (6 bases each). Sequencing was done on a sample of blood. The sequence was collected from a girl aged 10-17 years with multiple sclerosis. This CDR3 reads CASSGTGGGYNVLTF. In DNA, the CDR3 is TGTGCCAGCAGTGGTACAGGAGGGGGTTACAACGTCCTGACTTTC.